This paragraph reports one T cell receptor beta chain. Germline CDR1 and CDR2: SQVTM and ANQGSEA. V gave up 6 bases and J gave up 1 base, with 12 bases separating them. The length of the CDR3 is 13 residues. Clones were sequenced by immunoSEQ multiplex PCR, and TCRdb holds only the in-frame ones, with some missing. The table has about 140,000 clones, about nine tenths seen once; the top ten hold around 1.5%. The sample belongs to a study of blood T cell repertoires in COVID-19. On the study more broadly: In each case, the material was cDNA or gDNA derived from T cells, B-cell-depleted T cells, or PBMCs.

This TCR derives from a human donor in a cohort sampled during active COVID-19. The chain recombines TRBV29-1 with TRBJ2-5, with a tentative D call TRBD2 (5 bases). The sequenced material came from peripheral blood. The CDR3 sequence is CSVGIAIQETQYF. CDR3 nucleotide sequence: TGCAGCGTGGGGATAGCGATCCAAGAGACCCAGTACTTC. Combining the CDR3 with reference TRBV29-1 and TRBJ2-5 gives the whole variable domain SAVISQKPSRDICQRGTSLTIQCQVDSQVTMMFWYRQQPGQSLTLIATANQGSEATYESGFVIDKFPISRPNLTFSTLTVSNMSPEDSSIYLCSVGIAIQETQYFGPGTRLLVL.